This TCR beta chain derives from a study of T cells in localized non-small cell lung cancer. Study-wide results and caveats: There were a median 57 of the top 100 tumor clones appearing in adjacent lung.

TCRdb's table, derived via immunoSEQ multiplex PCR, lists solely in-frame clones and lacks some. The sample includes fewer than 100,000 clones, 80% of them seen just once. Germline V gene sequence: CDR1 SGHRS, CDR2 YFSETQ. This CDR3 comprises 14 residues. V was clipped by 0 bases and J by 7 bases, with 11 bases between them. Comment on this clone: Its specificity is unknown.

The rearrangement links TRBV5-1 to TRBJ2-1, with D perhaps matching TRBD1 (6 bases). The TCR comes from a female donor at least 60 years old with stage I lung adenocarcinoma. The sample here was peripheral blood, taken before any cancer treatment. The CDR3 loop is CASSLAVRGNEQFF. CDR3 in DNA: TGCGCCAGCAGCTTGGCCGTTAGGGGGAATGAGCAGTTCTTC.